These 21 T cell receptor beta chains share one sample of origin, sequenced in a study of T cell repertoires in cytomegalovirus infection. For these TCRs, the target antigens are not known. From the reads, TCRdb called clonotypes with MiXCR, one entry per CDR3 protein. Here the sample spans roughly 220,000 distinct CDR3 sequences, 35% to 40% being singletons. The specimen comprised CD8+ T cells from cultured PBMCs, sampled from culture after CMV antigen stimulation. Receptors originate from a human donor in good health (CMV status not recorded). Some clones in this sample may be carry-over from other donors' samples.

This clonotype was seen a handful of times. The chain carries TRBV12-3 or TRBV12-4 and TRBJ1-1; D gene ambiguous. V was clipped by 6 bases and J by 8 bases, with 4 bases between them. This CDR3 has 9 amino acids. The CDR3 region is CASSPEAFF. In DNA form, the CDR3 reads TGTGCCAGCAGCCCAGAAGCTTTCTTT.

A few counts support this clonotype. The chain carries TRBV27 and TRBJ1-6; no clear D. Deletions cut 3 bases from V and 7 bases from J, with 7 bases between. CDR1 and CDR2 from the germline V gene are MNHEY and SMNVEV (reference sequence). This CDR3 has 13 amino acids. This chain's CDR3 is CASSLAVNSPLHF. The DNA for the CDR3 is TGTGCCAGCAGTTTGGCGGTCAATTCACCCCTCCACTTT.

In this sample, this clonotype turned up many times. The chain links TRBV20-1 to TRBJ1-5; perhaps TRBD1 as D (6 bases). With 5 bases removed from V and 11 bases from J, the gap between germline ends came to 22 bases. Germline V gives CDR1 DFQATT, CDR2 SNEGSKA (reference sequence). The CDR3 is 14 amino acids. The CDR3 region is CSASTPGQTTSQHF. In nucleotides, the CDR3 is TGCAGTGCTTCCACTCCGGGACAAACTACTTCCCAGCATTTT.

The CDR3 here is CASSGYGTSGRNEQFF. The CDR3 nucleotides are TGTGCCAGCAGTGGATACGGGACTAGCGGGAGGAATGAGCAGTTCTTC. This chain joins TRBV25-1 and TRBJ2-1; 15 positions match TRBD2. Germline CDR1 is MGHDK and CDR2 is SYGVNS. Trimming cost V 4 bases and J 7 bases; bases outside gene matches: 5. The CDR3 contains 16 residues.

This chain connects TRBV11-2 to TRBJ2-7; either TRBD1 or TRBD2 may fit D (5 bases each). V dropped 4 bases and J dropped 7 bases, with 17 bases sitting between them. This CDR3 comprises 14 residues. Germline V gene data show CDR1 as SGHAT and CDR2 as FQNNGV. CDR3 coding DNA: TGTGCCAGCAGCTCCTCACCGGGACGCCTAGAGCAGTACTTC. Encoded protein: CASSSSPGRLEQYF.

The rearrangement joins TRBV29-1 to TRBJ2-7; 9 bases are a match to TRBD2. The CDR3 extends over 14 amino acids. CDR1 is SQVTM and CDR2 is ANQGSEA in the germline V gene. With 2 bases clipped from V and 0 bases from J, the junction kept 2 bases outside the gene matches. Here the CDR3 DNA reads TGCAGCGTTGAAACTAGCGGGCTCTCCTACGAGCAGTACTTC. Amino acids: CSVETSGLSYEQYF.

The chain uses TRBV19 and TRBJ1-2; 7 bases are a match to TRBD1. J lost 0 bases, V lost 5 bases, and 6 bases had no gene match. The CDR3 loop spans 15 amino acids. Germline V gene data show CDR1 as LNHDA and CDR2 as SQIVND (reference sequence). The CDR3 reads CASSPRDSSNYGYTF. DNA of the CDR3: TGTGCCAGTAGTCCCCGGGACAGCTCTAACTATGGCTACACCTTC.

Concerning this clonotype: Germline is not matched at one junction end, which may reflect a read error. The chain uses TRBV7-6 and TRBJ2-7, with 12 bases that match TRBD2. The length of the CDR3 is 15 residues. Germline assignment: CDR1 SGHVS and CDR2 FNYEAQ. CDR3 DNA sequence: TGTGCCAGCAGCCTAGCGGGAGGGTTGACCTACGAGCAGTACTTC. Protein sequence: CASSLAGGLTYEQYF.

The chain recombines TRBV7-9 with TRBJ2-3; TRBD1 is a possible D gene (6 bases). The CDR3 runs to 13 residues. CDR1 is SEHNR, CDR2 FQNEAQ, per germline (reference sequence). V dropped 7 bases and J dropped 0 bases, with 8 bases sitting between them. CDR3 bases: TGTGCCAGCACCCAGGGGAGCACAGATACGCAGTATTTT. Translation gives CASTQGSTDTQYF. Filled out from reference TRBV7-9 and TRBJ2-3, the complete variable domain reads DTGVSQNPRHKITKRGQNVTFRCDPISEHNRLYWYRQTLGQGPEFLTYFQNEAQLEKSRLLSDRFSAERPKGSFSTLEIQRTEQGDSAMYLCASTQGSTDTQYFGPGTRLTVL.

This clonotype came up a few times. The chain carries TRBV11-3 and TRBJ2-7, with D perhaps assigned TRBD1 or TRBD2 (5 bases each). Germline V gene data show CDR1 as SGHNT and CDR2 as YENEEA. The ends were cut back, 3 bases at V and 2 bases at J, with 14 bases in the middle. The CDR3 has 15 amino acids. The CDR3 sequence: CASSFKGDGPYEQYF. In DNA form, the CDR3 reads TGTGCCAGCAGCTTTAAAGGGGACGGCCCCTACGAGCAGTACTTC. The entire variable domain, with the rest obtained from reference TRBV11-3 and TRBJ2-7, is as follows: EAGVVQSPRYKIIEKKQPVAFWCNPISGHNTLYWYLQNLGQGPELLIRYENEEAVDDSQLPKDRFSAERLKGVDSTLKIQPAELGDSAVYLCASSFKGDGPYEQYFGPGTRLTVT.

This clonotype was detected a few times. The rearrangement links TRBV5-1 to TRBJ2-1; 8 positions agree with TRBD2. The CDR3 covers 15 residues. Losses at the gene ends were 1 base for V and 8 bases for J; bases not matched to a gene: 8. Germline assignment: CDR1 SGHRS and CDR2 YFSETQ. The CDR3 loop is CASSLRGGLRHEQFF. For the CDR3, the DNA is TGCGCCAGCAGCTTGCGGGGGGGACTCCGTCATGAGCAGTTCTTC.

CDR3 in amino acids: CASGLVLFLGREELYNEQFF. The CDR3 nucleotides read TGTGCTAGTGGTTTGGTACTCTTTCTTGGGAGGGAGGAGCTCTACAATGAGCAGTTCTTC. The chain is built from TRBV12-5 and TRBJ2-1; 7 bases are a match to TRBD2. The CDR3 is 20 residues long. V dropped 0 bases and J dropped 3; count of bases not matched to a gene: 17. Germline CDR1 and CDR2: LGHNT and FRNRAP.

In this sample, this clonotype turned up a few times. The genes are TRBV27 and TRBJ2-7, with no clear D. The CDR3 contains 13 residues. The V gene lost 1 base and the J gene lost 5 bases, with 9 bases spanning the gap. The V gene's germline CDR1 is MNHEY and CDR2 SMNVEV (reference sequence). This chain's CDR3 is CASSLLAGNEQYF. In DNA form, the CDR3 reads TGTGCCAGCAGTTTATTGGCAGGAAACGAGCAGTACTTC.

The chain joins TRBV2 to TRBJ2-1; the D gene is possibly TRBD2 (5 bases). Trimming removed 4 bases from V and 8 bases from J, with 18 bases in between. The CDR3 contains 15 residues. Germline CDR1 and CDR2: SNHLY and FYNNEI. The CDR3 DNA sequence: TGTGCCAGCAGTGGCCGGGAAGGATCACGTTATGAGCAGTTCTTC. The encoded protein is CASSGREGSRYEQFF.

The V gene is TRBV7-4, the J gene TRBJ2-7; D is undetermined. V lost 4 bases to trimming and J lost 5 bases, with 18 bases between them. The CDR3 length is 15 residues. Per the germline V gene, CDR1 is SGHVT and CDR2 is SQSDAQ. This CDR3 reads CASSYRGRNVDEQYF. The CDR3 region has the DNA TGTGCCAGCAGCTACCGAGGCAGGAACGTGGACGAGCAGTACTTC.

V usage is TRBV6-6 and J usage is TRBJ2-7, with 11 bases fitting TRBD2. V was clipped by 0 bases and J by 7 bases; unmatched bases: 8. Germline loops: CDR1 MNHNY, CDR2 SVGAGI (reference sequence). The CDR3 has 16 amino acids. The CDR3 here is CASSYSASGRSGEQYF. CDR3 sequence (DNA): TGTGCCAGCAGTTACTCCGCTAGCGGGAGGTCGGGAGAGCAGTACTTC.

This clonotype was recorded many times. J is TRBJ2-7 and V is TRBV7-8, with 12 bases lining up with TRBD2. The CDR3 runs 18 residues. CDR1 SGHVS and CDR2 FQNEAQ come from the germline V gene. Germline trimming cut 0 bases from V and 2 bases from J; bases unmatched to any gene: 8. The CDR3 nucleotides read TGTGCCAGCAGCTTAGCGGGAGCTAGCGGGAGGGCCGCCTACGAGCAGTACTTC. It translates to CASSLAGASGRAAYEQYF.

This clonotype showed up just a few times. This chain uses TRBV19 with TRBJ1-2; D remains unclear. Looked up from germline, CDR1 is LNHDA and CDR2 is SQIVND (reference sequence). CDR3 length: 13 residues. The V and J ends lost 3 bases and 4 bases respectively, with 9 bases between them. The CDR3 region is CASSMGDFYGYTF. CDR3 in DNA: TGTGCCAGTAGTATGGGAGACTTCTATGGCTACACCTTC.

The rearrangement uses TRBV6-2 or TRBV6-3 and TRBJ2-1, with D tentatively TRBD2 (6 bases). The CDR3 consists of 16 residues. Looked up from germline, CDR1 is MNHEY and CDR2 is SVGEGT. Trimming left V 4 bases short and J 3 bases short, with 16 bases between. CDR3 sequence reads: CASSSDGTYLYNEQFF. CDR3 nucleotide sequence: TGTGCCAGCAGTTCCGACGGGACTTATCTCTACAATGAGCAGTTCTTC.

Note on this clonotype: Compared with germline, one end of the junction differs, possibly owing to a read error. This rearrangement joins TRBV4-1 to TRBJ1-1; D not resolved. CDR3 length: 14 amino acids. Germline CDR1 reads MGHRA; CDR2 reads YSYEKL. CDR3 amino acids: CASSQGSGNTEAFF. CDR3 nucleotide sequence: TGTGCCAGCAGCCAAGGGTCGGGGAACACTGAAGCTTTCTTT.

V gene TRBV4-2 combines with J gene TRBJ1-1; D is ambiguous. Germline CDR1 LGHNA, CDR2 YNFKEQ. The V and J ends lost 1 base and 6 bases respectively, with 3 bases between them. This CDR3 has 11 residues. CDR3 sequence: CASSQGAEAFF. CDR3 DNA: TGTGCCAGCAGCCAAGGTGCTGAAGCTTTCTTT.